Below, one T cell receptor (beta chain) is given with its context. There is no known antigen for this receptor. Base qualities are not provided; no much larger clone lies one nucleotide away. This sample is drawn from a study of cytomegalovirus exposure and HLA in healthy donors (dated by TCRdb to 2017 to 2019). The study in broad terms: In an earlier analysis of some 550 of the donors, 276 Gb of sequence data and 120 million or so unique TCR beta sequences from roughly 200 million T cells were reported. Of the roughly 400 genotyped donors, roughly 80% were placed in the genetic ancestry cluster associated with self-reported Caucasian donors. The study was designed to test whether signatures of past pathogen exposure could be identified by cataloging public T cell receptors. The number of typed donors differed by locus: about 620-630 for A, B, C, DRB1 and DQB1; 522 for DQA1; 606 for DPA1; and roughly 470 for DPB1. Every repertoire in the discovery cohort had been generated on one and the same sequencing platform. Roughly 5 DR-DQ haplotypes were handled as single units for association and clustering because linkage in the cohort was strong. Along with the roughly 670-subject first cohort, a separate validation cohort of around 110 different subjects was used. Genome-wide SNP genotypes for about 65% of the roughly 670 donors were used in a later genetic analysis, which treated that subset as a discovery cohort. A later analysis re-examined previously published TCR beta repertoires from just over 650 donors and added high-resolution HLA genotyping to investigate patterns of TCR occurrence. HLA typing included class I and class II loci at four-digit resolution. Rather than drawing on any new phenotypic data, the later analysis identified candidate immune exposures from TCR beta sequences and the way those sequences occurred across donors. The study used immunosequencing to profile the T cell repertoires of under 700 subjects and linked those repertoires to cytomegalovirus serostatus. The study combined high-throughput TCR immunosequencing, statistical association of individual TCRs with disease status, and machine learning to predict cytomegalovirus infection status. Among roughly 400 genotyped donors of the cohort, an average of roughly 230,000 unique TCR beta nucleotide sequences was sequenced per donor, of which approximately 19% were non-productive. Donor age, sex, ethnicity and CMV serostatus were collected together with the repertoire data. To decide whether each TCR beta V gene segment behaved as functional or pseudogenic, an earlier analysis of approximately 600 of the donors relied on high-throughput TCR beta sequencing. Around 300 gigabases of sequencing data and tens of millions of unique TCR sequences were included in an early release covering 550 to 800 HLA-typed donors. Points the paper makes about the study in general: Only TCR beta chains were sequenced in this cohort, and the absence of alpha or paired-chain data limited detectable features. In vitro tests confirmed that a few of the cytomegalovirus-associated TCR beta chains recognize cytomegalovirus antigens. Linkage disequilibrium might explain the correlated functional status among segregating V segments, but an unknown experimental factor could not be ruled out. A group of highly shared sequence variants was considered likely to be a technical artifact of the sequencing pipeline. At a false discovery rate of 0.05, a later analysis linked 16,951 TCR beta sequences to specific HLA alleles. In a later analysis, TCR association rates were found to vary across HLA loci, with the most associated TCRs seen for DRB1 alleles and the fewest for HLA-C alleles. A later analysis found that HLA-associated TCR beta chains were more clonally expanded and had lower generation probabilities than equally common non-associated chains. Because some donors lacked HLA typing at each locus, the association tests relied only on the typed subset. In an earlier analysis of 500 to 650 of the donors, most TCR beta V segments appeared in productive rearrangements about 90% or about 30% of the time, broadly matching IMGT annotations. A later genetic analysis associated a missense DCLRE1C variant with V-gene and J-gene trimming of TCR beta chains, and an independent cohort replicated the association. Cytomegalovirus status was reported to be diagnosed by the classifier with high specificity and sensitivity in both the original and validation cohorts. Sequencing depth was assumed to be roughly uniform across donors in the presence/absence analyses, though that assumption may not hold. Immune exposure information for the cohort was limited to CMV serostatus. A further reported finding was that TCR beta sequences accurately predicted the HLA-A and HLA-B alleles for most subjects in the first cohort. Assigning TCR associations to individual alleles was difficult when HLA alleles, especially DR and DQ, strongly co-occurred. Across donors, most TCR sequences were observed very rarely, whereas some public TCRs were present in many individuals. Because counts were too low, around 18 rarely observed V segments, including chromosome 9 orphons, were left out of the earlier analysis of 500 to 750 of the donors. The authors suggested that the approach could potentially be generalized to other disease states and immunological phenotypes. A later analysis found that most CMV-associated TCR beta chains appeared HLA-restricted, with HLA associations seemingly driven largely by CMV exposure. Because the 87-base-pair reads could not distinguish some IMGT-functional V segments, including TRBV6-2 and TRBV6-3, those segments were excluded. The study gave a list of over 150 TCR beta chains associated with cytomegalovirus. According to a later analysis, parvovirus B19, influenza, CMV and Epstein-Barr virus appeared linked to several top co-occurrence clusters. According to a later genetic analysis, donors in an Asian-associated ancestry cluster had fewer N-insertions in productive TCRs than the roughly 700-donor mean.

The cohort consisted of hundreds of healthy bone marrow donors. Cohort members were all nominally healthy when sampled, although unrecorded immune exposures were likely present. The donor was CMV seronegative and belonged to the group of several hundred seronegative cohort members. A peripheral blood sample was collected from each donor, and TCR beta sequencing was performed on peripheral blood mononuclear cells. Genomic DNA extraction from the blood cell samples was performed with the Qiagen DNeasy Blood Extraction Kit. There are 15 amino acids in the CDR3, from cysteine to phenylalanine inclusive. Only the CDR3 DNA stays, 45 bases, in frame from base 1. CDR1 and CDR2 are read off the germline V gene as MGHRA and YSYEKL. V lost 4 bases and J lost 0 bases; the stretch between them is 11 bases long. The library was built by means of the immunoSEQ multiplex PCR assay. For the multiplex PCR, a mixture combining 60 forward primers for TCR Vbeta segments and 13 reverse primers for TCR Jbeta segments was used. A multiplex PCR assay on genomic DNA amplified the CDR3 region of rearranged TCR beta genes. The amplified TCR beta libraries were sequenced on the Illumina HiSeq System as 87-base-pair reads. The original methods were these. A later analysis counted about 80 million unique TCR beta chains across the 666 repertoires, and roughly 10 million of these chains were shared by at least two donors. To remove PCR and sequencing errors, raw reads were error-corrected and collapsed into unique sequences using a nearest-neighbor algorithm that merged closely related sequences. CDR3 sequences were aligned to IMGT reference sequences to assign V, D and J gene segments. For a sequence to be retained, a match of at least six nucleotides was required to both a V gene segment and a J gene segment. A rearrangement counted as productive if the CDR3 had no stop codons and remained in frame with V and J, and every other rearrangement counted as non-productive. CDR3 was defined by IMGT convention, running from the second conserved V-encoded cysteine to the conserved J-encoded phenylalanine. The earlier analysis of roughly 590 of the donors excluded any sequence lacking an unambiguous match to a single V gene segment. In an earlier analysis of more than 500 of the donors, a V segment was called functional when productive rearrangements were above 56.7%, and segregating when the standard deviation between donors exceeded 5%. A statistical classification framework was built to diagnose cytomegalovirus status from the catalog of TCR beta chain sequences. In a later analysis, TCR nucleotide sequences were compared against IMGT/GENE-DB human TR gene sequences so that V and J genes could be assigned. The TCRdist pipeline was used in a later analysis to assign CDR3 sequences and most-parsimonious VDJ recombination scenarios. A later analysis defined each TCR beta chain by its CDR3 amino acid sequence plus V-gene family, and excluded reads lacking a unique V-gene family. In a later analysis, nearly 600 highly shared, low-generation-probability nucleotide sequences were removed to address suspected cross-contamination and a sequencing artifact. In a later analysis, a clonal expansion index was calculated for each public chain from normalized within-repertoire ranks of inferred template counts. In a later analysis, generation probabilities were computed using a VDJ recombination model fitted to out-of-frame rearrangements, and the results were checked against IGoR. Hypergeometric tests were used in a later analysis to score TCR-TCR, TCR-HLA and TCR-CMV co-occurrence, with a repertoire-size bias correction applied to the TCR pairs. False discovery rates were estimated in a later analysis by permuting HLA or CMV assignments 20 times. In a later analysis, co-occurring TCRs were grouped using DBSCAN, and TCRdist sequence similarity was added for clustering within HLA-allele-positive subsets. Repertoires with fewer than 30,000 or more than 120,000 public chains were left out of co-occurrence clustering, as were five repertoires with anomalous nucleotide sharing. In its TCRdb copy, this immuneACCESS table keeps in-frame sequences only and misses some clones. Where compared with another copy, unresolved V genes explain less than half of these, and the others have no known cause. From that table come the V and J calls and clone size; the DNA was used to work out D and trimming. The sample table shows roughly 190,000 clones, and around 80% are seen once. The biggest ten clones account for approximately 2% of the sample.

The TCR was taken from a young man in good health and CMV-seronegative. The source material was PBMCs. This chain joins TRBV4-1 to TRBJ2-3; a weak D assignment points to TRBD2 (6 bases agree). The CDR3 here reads CASSPRGSSTDTQYF. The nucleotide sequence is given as TGCGCCAGCAGCCCTCGGGGGAGTAGCACAGATACGCAGTATTTT.